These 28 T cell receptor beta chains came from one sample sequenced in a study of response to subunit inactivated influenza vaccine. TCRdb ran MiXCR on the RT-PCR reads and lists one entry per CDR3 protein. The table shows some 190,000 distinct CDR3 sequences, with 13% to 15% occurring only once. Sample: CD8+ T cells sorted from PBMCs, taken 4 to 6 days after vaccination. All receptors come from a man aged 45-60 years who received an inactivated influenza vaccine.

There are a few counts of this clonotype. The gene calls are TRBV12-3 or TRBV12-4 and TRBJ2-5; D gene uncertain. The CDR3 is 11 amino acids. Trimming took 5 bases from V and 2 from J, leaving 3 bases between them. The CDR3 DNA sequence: TGTGCCAGCAGTGTTCAAGAGACCCAGTACTTC. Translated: CASSVQETQYF.

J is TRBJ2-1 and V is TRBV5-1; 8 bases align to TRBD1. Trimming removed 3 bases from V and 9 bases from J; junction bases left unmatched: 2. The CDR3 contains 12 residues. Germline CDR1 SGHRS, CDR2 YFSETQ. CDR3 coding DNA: TGCGCCAGCAGCTGGACAGGGCGTGAGCAGTTCTTC. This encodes CASSWTGREQFF.

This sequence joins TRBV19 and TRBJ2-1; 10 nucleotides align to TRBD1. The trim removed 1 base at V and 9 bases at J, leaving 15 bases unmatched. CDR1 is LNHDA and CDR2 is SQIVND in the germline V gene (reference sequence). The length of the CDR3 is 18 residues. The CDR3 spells CASSIVIFRDRGWVEQFF. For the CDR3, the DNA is TGTGCCAGTAGTATAGTGATCTTCCGGGACAGGGGCTGGGTTGAGCAGTTCTTC.

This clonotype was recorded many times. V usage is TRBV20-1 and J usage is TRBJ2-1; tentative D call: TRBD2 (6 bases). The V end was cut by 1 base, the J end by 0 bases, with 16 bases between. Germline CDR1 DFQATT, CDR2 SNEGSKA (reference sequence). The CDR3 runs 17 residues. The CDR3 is CSARGEDRGSSYNEQFF. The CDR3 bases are TGCAGTGCTAGAGGAGAGGACCGGGGGAGCTCCTACAATGAGCAGTTCTTC.

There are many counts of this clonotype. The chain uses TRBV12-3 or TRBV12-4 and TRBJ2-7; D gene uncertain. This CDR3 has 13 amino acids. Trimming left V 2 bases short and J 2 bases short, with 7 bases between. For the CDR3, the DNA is TGTGCCAGCAGTTTAAGGATGGCCTACGAGCAGTACTTC. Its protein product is CASSLRMAYEQYF.

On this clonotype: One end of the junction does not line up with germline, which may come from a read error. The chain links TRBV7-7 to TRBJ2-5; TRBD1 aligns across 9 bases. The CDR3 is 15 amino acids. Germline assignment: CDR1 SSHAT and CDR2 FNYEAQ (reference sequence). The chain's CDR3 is CASSLIDRGQETQYF. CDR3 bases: TGTGCTAGCAGCTTGATTGACAGGGGGCAAGAGACCCAGTACTTC.

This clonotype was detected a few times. In DNA, the CDR3 is TGTGCCAGCACCAGAACGGAGTATACAGATACGCAGTATTTT. Amino acids: CASTRTEYTDTQYF. The chain combines TRBV16 with TRBJ2-3, with D uncertain. V dropped 7 bases and J dropped 3 bases, with 14 bases sitting between them. Germline CDR1 and CDR2: KGHSY and FQNENV. The CDR3 spans 14 residues.

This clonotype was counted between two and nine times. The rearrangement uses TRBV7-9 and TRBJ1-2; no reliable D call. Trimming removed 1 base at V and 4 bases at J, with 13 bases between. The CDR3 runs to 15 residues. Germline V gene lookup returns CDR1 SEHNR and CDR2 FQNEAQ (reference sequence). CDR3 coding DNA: TGTGCCAGCAGCTTAGATACCTTCTCCGTCTATGGCTACACCTTC. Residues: CASSLDTFSVYGYTF. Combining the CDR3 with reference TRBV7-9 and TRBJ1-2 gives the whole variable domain DTGVSQNPRHKITKRGQNVTFRCDPISEHNRLYWYRQTLGQGPEFLTYFQNEAQLEKSRLLSDRFSAERPKGSFSTLEIQRTEQGDSAMYLCASSLDTFSVYGYTFGSGTRLTVV.

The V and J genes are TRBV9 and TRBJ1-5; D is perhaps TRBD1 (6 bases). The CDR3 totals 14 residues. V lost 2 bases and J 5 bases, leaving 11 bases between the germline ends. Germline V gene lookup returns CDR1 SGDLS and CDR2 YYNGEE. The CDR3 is CASSVGGRDQPQHF. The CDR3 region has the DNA TGTGCCAGCAGCGTTGGGGGCAGAGATCAGCCCCAGCATTTT.

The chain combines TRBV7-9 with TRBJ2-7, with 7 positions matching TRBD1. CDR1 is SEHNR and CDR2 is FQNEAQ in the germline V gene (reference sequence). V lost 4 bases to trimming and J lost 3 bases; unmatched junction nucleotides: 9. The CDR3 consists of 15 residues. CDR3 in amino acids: CASSSDPGQSYEQYF. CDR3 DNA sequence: TGTGCCAGCAGCTCAGACCCGGGACAGAGCTACGAGCAGTACTTC.

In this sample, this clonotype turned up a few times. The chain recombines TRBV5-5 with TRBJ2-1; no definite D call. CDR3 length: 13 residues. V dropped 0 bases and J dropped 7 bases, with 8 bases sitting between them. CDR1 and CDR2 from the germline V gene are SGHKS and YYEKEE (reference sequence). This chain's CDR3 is CASSLDLGNEQFF. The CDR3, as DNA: TGTGCCAGCAGCTTGGACTTGGGGAATGAGCAGTTCTTC.

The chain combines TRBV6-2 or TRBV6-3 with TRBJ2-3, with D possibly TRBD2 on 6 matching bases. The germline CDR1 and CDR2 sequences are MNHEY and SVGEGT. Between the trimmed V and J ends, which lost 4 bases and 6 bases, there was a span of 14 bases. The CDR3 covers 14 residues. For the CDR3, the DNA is TGTGCCAGCAGTTTCGGGGGTAGGGTGGATACGCAGTATTTT. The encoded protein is CASSFGGRVDTQYF.

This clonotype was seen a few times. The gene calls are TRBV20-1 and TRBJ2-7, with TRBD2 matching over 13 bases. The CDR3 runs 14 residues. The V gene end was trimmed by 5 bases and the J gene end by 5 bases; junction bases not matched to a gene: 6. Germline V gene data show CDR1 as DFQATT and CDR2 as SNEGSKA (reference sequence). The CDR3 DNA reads TGCAGTGCTCCGTGGACTAGCGGGAGCCACGAGCAGTACTTC. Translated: CSAPWTSGSHEQYF.

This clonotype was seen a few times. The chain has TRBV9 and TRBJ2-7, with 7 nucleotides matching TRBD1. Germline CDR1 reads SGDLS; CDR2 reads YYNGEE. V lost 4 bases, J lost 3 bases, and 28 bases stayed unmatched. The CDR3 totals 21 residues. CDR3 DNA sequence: TGTGCCAGCAGCCCGACTTTTGCTCGGGACAGTCTTCAAGCAGAATACTACGAGCAGTACTTC. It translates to CASSPTFARDSLQAEYYEQYF.

For the CDR3, the DNA is TGTGCCAGCAGCCGGGGTGGCGACATTCAGTACTTC. Translated: CASSRGGDIQYF. The chain is built from TRBV5-6 and TRBJ2-4, with D perhaps TRBD2 (5 bases). In germline, CDR1 is SGHDT, CDR2 YYEEEE. The CDR3 is 12 amino acids. V gave up 4 bases and J gave up 8 bases, with 10 bases separating them. Variable domain in full (rest from reference TRBV5-6 and TRBJ2-4): DAGVTQSPTHLIKTRGQQVTLRCSPKSGHDTVSWYQQALGQGPQFIFQYYEEEERQRGNFPDRFSGHQFPNYSSELNVNALLLGDSALYLCASSRGGDIQYFGAGTRLSVL.

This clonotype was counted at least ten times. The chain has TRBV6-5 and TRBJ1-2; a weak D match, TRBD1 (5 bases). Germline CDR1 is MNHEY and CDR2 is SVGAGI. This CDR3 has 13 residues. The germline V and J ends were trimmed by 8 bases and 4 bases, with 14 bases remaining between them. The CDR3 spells CASGTQGTYGYTF. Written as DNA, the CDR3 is TGTGCCAGCGGGACCCAGGGTACCTATGGCTACACCTTC.

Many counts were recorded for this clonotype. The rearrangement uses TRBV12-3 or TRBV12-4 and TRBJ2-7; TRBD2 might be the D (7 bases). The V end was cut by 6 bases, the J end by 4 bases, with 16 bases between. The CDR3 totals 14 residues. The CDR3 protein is CASSWGGPLYEQYF. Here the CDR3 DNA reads TGTGCCAGCAGCTGGGGGGGCCCTTTATACGAGCAGTACTTC.

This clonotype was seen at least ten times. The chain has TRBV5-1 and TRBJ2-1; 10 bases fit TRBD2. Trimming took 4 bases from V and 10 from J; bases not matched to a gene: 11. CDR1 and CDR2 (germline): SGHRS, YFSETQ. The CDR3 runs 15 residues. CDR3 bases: TGCGCCAGCAGCCCCTGGACTAGCGGCGCTAGGGAGCAGTTCTTC. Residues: CASSPWTSGAREQFF.

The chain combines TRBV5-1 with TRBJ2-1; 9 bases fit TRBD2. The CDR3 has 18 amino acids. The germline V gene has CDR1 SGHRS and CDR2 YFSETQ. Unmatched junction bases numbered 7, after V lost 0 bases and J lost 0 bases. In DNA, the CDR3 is TGCGCCAGCAGCTTGGATCGACTAGCGGAATACTCCTACAATGAGCAGTTCTTC. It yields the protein CASSLDRLAEYSYNEQFF.

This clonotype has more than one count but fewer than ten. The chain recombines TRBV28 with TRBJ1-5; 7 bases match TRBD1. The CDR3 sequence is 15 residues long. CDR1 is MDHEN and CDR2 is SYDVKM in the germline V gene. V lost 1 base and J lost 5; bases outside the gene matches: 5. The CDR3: CASSLLTGSYQPQHF. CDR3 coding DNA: TGTGCCAGCAGTTTATTGACAGGGAGTTATCAGCCCCAGCATTTT.

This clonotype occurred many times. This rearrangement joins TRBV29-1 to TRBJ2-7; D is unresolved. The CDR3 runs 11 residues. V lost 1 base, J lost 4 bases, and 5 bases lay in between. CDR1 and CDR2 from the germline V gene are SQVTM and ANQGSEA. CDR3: CSVEAGYEQYF. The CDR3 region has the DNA TGCAGCGTTGAAGCAGGTTACGAGCAGTACTTC.

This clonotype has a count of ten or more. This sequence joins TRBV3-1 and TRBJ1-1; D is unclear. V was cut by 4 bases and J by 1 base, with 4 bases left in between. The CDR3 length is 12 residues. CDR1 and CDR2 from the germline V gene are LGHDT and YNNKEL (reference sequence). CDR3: CASSPGNTEAFF. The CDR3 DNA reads TGTGCCAGCAGCCCAGGGAACACTGAAGCTTTCTTT.

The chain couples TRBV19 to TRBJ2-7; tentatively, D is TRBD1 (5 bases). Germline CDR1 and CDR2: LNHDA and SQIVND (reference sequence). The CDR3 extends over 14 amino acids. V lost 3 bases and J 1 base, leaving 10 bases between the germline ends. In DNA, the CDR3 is TGTGCCAGTAGTATGGGCGACAGTTCCTACGAGCAGTACTTC. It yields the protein CASSMGDSSYEQYF. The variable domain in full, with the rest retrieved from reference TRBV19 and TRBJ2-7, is DGGITQSPKYLFRKEGQNVTLSCEQNLNHDAMYWYRQDPGQGLRLIYYSQIVNDFQKGDIAEGYSVSREKKESFPLTVTSAQKNPTAFYLCASSMGDSSYEQYFGPGTRLTVT.

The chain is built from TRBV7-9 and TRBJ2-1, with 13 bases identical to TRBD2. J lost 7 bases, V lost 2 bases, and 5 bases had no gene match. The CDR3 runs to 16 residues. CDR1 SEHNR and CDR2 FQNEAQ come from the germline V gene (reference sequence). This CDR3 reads CASSLTVGLAGNEQFF. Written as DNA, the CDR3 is TGTGCCAGCAGCTTAACTGTGGGACTAGCGGGGAATGAGCAGTTCTTC.

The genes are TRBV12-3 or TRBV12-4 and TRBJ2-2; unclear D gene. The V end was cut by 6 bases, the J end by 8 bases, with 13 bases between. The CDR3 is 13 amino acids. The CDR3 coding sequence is TGTGCCAGCAGCTCCTTCCGGAGAGGGGAGCTGTTTTTT. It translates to CASSSFRRGELFF.

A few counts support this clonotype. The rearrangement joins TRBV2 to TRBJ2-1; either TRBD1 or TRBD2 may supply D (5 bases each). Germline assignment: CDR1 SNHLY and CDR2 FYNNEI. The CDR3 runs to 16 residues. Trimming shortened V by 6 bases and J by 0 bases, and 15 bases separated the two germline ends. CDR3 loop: CASRAPGPHSYNEQFF. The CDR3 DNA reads TGTGCCAGCAGGGCCCCGGGGCCCCACTCCTACAATGAGCAGTTCTTC.

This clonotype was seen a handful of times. The CDR3 here is CASSPEAGTGGWEQYF. In DNA, the CDR3 is TGTGCCAGCAGCCCCGAGGCCGGGACAGGGGGCTGGGAGCAGTACTTC. V usage is TRBV7-6 and J usage is TRBJ2-7, with 12 bases that match TRBD1. From germline, CDR1 is SGHVS and CDR2 FNYEAQ. This CDR3 has 16 residues. J gave up 7 bases and V 5 bases, and 12 bases lay outside the gene matches.

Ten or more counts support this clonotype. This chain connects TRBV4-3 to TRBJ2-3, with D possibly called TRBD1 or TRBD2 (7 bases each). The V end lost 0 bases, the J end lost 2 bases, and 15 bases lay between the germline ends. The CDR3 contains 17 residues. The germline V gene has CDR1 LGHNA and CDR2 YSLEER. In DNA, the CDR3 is TGCGCCAGCAGCCAAGATAGGGAGGGGGCCCTCACAGATACGCAGTATTTT. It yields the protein CASSQDREGALTDTQYF.